These 11 T cell receptor beta chains were all obtained from the same sample, sequenced in a study of T cell responses to AZD1222 COVID-19 vaccine. Clones were read by immunoSEQ multiplex PCR, and TCRdb kept only the in-frame ones, dropping some. The table shows 150,000 to 160,000 clones, with under 95% occurring only once. Specimen: peripheral blood, collected on day 0 of AZD1222 vaccination. The origin of the receptors is an adult in good health.

The chain carries TRBV6-2 or TRBV6-3 and TRBJ2-7; 7 bases line up with TRBD1. The CDR3 totals 15 residues. With V trimmed by 0 bases and J by 5 bases, 7 bases remained unmatched. The germline CDR1 and CDR2 sequences are MNHEY and SVGEGT. CDR3 residues: CASSYSTGVSHEQYF. The CDR3 DNA follows: TGTGCCAGCAGTTACTCCACAGGGGTTTCCCACGAGCAGTACTTC.

The V call is TRBV7-2, the J call TRBJ1-6; D not resolved. CDR1 is SGHTA and CDR2 is FQGNSA in the germline V gene. This CDR3 is built from 14 residues. V shed 1 base and J shed 5 bases, with 6 bases lying between them. CDR3 loop: CASSLGGNNSPLHF. The CDR3 DNA reads TGTGCCAGCAGCTTAGGCGGAAATAATTCACCCCTCCACTTT. The whole variable domain, remainder taken from reference TRBV7-2 and TRBJ1-6, is GAGVSQSPSNKVTEKGKDVELRCDPISGHTALYWYRQSLGQGLEFLIYFQGNSAPDKSGLPSDRFSAERTGGSVSTLTIQRTQQEDSAVYLCASSLGGNNSPLHFGNGTRLTVT.

CDR3: CAWSYPGRRNEKLFF. The CDR3 region has the DNA TGTGCCTGGAGTTACCCGGGAAGGCGAAATGAAAAACTGTTTTTT. V usage is TRBV30 and J usage is TRBJ1-4; no firm D call. The V and J ends lost 2 bases and 5 bases respectively, with 15 bases between them. Germline-derived CDR1 and CDR2 are GTSNPN and SVGIG (reference sequence). This CDR3 is 15 amino acids long. Complete variable domain (other parts from reference TRBV30 and TRBJ1-4): SQTIHQWPATLVQPVGSPLSLECTVEGTSNPNLYWYRQAAGRGLQLLFYSVGIGQISSEVPQNLSASRPQDRQFILSSKKLLLSDSGFYLCAWSYPGRRNEKLFFGSGTQLSVL.

This clone was detected only a few times. V and J are TRBV10-1 and TRBJ1-6; no clear D. V dropped 7 bases and J dropped 9 bases, with 19 bases sitting between them. CDR1 WNHNN and CDR2 SYGVQD come from the germline V gene (reference sequence). CDR3 length equals 15 residues. Here the CDR3 reads CASIMGLPQPSPLHF. The CDR3 DNA follows: TGCGCCAGCATCATGGGCCTTCCTCAACCTTCACCCCTCCACTTT.

This chain links TRBV19 with TRBJ2-7, with D uncertain. The V end was cut by 7 bases, the J end by 0 bases, with 13 bases between. This CDR3 contains 14 residues. Per germline, CDR1 LNHDA and CDR2 SQIVND (reference sequence). The CDR3 protein is CASKFSSNSYEQYF. CDR3 bases: TGTGCCAGTAAATTTTCCTCAAACTCCTACGAGCAGTACTTC. The full variable domain, in which reference TRBV19 and TRBJ2-7 provide the parts outside the CDR3, is DGGITQSPKYLFRKEGQNVTLSCEQNLNHDAMYWYRQDPGQGLRLIYYSQIVNDFQKGDIAEGYSVSREKKESFPLTVTSAQKNPTAFYLCASKFSSNSYEQYFGPGTRLTVT.

The rearrangement joins TRBV20-1 to TRBJ2-3, with 11 bases matching TRBD2. CDR1 and CDR2 (germline): DFQATT, SNEGSKA (reference sequence). Trimming took 3 bases from V and 3 from J; bases not matched to a gene: 5. The length of the CDR3 is 15 residues. The CDR3 loop reads CSASRLAGRTDTQYF. CDR3 in DNA: TGCAGTGCTAGTAGACTAGCGGGAAGGACAGATACGCAGTATTTT.

This clone was found a few times. The chain joins TRBV11-2 to TRBJ2-7; D call uncertain. CDR3 length: 13 residues. Trimming shortened V by 3 bases and J by 0 bases, and 6 bases separated the two germline ends. Germline CDR1 and CDR2: SGHAT and FQNNGV. CDR3 protein: CASSLGSSYEQYF. As DNA, the CDR3 is TGTGCCAGCAGCTTGGGAAGCTCCTACGAGCAGTACTTC.

The chain recombines TRBV5-1 with TRBJ2-7; 9 positions match TRBD2. V was pared by 0 bases and J by 5 bases, with 12 bases of the junction left unmatched. This CDR3 contains 17 residues. Germline V lookup: CDR1 SGHRS, CDR2 YFSETQ. The CDR3 DNA follows: TGCGCCAGCAGCTTGGAGTTCGCGGGAGGGCCACCGGACGAGCAGTACTTC. The encoded protein is CASSLEFAGGPPDEQYF.

The V gene is TRBV5-1, the J gene TRBJ1-2, with D unclear. This CDR3 has 14 amino acids. V was clipped by 2 bases and J by 3 bases, with 11 bases between them. The germline V gene encodes CDR1 SGHRS and CDR2 YFSETQ. CDR3 region: CASSFPGLDYGYTF. In DNA form, the CDR3 reads TGCGCCAGCAGCTTCCCCGGGCTGGACTATGGCTACACCTTC. Full variable domain (outside the CDR3, taken from reference TRBV5-1 and TRBJ1-2): KAGVTQTPRYLIKTRGQQVTLSCSPISGHRSVSWYQQTPGQGLQFLFEYFSETQRNKGNFPGRFSGRQFSNSRSEMNVSTLELGDSALYLCASSFPGLDYGYTFGSGTRLTVV.

The V call is TRBV20-1, the J call TRBJ2-5; TRBD2 matches at 11 bases. With V trimmed by 3 bases and J by 4 bases, 7 bases remained unmatched. CDR3 length: 15 amino acids. CDR1 and CDR2 from the germline V gene are DFQATT and SNEGSKA (reference sequence). CDR3 loop: CSASEASGGIETQYF. For the CDR3, the DNA is TGCAGTGCTAGTGAAGCTAGCGGGGGGATAGAGACCCAGTACTTC.

The chain employs TRBV7-3 and TRBJ1-2; TRBD1 matches at 8 bases. Germline-derived CDR1 and CDR2 are SGHTA and FQGTGA. V shed 5 bases, J shed 4 bases, and the junction held 3 bases outside the gene matches. The CDR3 is 13 amino acids. CDR3 bases: TGTGCCAGCAGCCCCACAGGGGGCTATGGCTACACCTTC. This sequence encodes CASSPTGGYGYTF. The full variable domain, rest sourced from reference TRBV7-3 and TRBJ1-2, is GAGVSQTPSNKVTEKGKYVELRCDPISGHTALYWYRQSLGQGPEFLIYFQGTGAADDSGLPNDRFFAVRPEGSVSTLKIQRTERGDSAVYLCASSPTGGYGYTFGSGTRLTVV.